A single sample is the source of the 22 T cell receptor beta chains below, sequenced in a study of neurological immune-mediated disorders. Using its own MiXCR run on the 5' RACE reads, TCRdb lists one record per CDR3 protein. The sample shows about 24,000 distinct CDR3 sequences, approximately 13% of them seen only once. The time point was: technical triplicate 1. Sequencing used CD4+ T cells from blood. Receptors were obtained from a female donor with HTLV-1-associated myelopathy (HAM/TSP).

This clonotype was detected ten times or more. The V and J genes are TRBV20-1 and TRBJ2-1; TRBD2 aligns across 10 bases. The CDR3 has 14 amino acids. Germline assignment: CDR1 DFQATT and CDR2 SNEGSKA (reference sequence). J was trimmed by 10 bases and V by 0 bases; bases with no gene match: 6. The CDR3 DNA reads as TGCAGTGCTAGAGATCTGCTAGCGGGAGAAGAGCAGTTCTTC. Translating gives CSARDLLAGEEQFF.

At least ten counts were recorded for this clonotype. Here the CDR3 DNA reads TGCAGTGCTAGAGGGACATCGGCTAACTATGGCTACACCTTC. Protein sequence: CSARGTSANYGYTF. The rearrangement links TRBV20-1 to TRBJ1-2, with D perhaps matching TRBD1 (5 bases). This CDR3 has 14 residues. In germline, CDR1 is DFQATT, CDR2 SNEGSKA (reference sequence). The V and J ends lost 1 base and 0 bases respectively, with 9 bases between them.

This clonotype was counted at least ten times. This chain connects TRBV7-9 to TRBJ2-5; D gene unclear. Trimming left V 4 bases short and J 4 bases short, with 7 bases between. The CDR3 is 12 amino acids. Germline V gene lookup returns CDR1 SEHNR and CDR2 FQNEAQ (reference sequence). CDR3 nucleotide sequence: TGTGCCAGCAGCTCTCTTGGAGAGACCCAGTACTTC. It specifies CASSSLGETQYF.

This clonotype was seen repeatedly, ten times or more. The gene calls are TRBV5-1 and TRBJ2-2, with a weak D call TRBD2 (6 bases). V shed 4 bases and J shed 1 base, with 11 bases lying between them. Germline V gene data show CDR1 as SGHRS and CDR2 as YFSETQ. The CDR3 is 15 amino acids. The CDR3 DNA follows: TGCGCCAGCAGCCGGGAGCCCCAGAACACCGGGGAGCTGTTTTTT. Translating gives CASSREPQNTGELFF.

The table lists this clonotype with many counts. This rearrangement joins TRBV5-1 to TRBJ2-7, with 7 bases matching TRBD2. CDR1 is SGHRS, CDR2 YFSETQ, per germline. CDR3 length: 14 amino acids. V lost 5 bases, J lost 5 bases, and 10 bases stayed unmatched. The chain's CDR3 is CASRGGAGEDEQYF. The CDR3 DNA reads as TGCGCCAGCAGGGGAGGGGCGGGAGAGGACGAGCAGTACTTC. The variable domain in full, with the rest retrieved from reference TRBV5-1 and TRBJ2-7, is KAGVTQTPRYLIKTRGQQVTLSCSPISGHRSVSWYQQTPGQGLQFLFEYFSETQRNKGNFPGRFSGRQFSNSRSEMNVSTLELGDSALYLCASRGGAGEDEQYFGPGTRLTVT.

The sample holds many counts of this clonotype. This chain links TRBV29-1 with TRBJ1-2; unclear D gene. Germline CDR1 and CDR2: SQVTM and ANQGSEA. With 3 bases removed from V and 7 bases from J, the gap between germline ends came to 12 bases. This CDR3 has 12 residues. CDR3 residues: CSVDKGGFGYTF. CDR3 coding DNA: TGCAGCGTTGATAAGGGCGGCTTTGGCTACACCTTC.

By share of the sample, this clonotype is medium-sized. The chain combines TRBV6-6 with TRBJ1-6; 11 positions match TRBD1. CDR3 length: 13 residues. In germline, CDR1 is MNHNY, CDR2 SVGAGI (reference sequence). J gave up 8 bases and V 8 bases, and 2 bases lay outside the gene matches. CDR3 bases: TGTGCCAGCGGGACAGGGGGATATTCACCCCTCCACTTT. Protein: CASGTGGYSPLHF.

The CDR3 sequence is CAWGGLAGVELFF. CDR3 DNA sequence: TGTGCCTGGGGCGGACTAGCGGGAGTGGAGCTGTTTTTT. This rearrangement joins TRBV30 to TRBJ2-2; 13 bases line up with TRBD2. The CDR3 has 13 amino acids. Per the germline V gene, CDR1 is GTSNPN and CDR2 is SVGIG (reference sequence). The trim removed 5 bases at V and 10 bases at J, leaving 4 bases unmatched.

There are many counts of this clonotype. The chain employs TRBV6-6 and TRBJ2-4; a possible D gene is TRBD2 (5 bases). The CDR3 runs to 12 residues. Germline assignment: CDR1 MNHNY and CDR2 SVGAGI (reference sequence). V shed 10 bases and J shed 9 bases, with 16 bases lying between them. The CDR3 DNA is TGTGCCACCGCAGAGGATCGGGGCATTCAGTACTTC. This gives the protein CATAEDRGIQYF.

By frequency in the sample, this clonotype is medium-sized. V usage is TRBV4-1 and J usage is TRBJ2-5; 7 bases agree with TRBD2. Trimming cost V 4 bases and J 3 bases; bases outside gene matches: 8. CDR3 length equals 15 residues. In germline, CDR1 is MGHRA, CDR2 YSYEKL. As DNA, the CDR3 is TGCGCCAGCAGCCTCGCCGGGACTACCGAAGAGACCCAGTACTTC. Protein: CASSLAGTTEETQYF.

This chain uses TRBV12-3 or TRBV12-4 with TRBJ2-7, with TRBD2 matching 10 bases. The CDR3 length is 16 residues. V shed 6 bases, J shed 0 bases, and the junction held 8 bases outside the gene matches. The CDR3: CASSPSLAGFSYEQYF. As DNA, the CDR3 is TGTGCCAGCAGCCCATCACTAGCGGGATTCTCCTACGAGCAGTACTTC.

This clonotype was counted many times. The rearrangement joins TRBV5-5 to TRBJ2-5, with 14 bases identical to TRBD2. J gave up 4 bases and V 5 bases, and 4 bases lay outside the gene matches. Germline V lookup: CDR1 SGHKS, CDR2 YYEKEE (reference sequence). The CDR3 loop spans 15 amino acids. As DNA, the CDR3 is TGTGCCAGCAGTGGGACTAGCGGGAGCATAGAGACCCAGTACTTC. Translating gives CASSGTSGSIETQYF.

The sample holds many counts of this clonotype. The CDR3 sequence: CASSPESGIRKTQYF. Written as DNA, the CDR3 is TGTGCCAGCTCACCTGAGAGCGGGATTCGAAAGACCCAGTACTTC. The genes are TRBV18 and TRBJ2-5; 7 bases fit TRBD2. This CDR3 is 15 amino acids long. Germline CDR1 KGHSH, CDR2 LQKENI. The V gene end was trimmed by 3 bases and the J gene end by 6 bases; junction bases not matched to a gene: 10.

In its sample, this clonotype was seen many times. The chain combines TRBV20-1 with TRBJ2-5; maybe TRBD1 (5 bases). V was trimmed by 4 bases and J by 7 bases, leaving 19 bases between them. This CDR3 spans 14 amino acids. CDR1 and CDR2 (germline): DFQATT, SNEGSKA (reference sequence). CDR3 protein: CSATTPGPTGTQYF. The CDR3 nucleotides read TGCAGTGCTACGACCCCGGGTCCCACAGGGACCCAGTACTTC.

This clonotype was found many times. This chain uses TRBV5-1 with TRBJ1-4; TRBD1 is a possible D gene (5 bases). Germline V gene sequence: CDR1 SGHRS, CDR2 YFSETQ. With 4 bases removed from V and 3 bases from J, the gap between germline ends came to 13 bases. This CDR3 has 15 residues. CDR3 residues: CASSPEDKPNEKLFF. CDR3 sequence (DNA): TGCGCCAGCAGCCCGGAGGACAAACCTAATGAAAAACTGTTTTTT.

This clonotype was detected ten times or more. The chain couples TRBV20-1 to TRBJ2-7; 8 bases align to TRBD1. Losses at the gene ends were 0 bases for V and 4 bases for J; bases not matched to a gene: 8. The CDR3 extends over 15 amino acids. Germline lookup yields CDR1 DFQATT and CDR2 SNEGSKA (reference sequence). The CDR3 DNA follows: TGCAGTGCTAGAGATTGGCAGGGGGCGGCATACGAGCAGTACTTC. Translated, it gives CSARDWQGAAYEQYF.

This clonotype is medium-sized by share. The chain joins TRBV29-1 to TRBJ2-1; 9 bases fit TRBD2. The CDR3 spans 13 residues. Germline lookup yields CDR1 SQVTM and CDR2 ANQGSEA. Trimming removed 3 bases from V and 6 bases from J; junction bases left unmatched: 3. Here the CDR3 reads CSVDAGGSNEQFF. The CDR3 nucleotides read TGCAGCGTTGACGCGGGAGGGTCCAATGAGCAGTTCTTC.

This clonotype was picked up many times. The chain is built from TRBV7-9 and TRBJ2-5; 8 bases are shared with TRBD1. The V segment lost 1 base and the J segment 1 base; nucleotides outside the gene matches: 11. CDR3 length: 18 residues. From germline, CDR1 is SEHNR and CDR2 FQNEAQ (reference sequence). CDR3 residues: CASSLGASGTGFQETQYF. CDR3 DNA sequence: TGTGCCAGCAGCTTAGGGGCCTCCGGGACAGGTTTCCAAGAGACCCAGTACTTC. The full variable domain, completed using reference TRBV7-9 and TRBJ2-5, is DTGVSQNPRHKITKRGQNVTFRCDPISEHNRLYWYRQTLGQGPEFLTYFQNEAQLEKSRLLSDRFSAERPKGSFSTLEIQRTEQGDSAMYLCASSLGASGTGFQETQYFGPGTRLLVL.

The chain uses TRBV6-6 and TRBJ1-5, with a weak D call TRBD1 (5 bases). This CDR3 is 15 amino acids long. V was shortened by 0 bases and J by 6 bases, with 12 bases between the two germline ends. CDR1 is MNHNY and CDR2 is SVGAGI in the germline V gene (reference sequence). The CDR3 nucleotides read TGTGCCAGCAGTTACTCGATGAAGCAGGGTCAGCCCCAGCATTTT. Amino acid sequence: CASSYSMKQGQPQHF.

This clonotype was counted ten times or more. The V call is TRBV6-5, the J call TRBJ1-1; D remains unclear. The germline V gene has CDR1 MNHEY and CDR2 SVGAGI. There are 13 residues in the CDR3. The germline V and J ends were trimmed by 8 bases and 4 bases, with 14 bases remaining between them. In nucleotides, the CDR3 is TGTGCCAGCGAGGGTTCGGTGGGCACTGAAGCTTTCTTT. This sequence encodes CASEGSVGTEAFF.

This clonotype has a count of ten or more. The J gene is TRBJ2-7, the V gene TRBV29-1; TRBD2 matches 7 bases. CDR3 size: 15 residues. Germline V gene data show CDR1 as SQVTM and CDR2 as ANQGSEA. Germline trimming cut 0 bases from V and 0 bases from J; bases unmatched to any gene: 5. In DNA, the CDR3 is TGCAGCGTTGAAGATGGGAGGGGCGGCTCCTACGAGCAGTACTTC. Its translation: CSVEDGRGGSYEQYF.

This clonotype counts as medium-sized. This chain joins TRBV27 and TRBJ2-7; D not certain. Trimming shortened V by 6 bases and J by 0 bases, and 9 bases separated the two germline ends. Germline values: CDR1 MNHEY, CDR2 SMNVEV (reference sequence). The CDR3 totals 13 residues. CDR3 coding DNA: TGTGCCAGCAGCATGAATCCCTCCTACGAGCAGTACTTC. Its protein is CASSMNPSYEQYF.